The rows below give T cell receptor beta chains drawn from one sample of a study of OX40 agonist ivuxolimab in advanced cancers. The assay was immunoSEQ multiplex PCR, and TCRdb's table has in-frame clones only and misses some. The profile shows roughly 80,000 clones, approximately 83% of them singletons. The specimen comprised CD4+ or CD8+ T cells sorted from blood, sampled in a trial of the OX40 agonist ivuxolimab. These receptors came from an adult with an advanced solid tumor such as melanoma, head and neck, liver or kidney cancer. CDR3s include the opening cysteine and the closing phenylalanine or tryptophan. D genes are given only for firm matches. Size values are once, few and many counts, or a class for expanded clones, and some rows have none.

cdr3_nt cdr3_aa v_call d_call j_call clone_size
TGTGCCAGCAGTTGGGGAGCGCAGGGGGCAGAAGCTTTCTTT CASSWGAQGAEAFF TRBV27 TRBD1 TRBJ1-1 .
TGCAGCGAATCCGGGGACAGAGAAACAGATACGCAGTATTTT CSESGDRETDTQYF TRBV29-1 TRBD1 TRBJ2-3 .
TGTGCCAGCAGCTTATGGGCGGTGAGCACAGATACGCAGTATTTT CASSLWAVSTDTQYF TRBV7-3 . TRBJ2-3 .
TGTGCCTGGAGTGTAGGGGGATCTAGCGAGCAGTACTTC CAWSVGGSSEQYF TRBV30 . TRBJ2-7 .
TGCGCCAGCAGCTTGGGAGGCCCCAATCAGCCCCAGCATTTT CASSLGGPNQPQHF TRBV5-1 . TRBJ1-5 few
TGCGCCAGCAGCCAAGATAGGTATCAGCCCCAGCATTTT CASSQDRYQPQHF TRBV4-3 . TRBJ1-5 .
TGTGCCAGCAGTTCACCTCCGGGACAGGGCTACGAGCAGTACTTC CASSSPPGQGYEQYF TRBV27 TRBD1 TRBJ2-7 .
TGTGCCAGCAGTTCGAATTCCGCTGGGGCCAACGTCCCGACTTTC CASSSNSAGANVPTF TRBV27 . TRBJ2-6 once
TGCGCCAGCAGCCACAGTCCCTCCGGGGAAAAACTGTTTTTT CASSHSPSGEKLFF TRBV4-1 . TRBJ1-4 few
TGCAGCGTTATCGCAAGGACAGGGAGCTCTGGAAACACCATATATTTT CSVIARTGSSGNTIYF TRBV29-1 TRBD1 TRBJ1-3 .
TGTGCCAGCAGCTTAAAAGGACAGGGAGGCACCGGGGAGCTGTTTTTT CASSLKGQGGTGELFF TRBV7-2 TRBD1 TRBJ2-2 .
TGTGCCAGCAGTTCCCCACTTAGCGGGGGTAAAAACATTCAGTACTTC CASSSPLSGGKNIQYF TRBV6-5 TRBD2 TRBJ2-4 .
TGTGCCATCAGTGGGGGTTTTACCGATCAGCCCCAGCATTTT CAISGGFTDQPQHF TRBV10-3 . TRBJ1-5 .
TGTGCCAGCAGCTCGTCCTTCAGGGGAGCGAGCGAGCAGTACTTC CASSSSFRGASEQYF TRBV7-2 . TRBJ2-7 .
TGTGCCAGCAGCGTACTAGCGGGAGGGCCGGTAAATGAGCAGTTCTTC CASSVLAGGPVNEQFF TRBV9 TRBD2 TRBJ2-1 .
TGTGCCAGCAGCGTACAGGGTAGGACGAACACTGAAGCTTTCTTT CASSVQGRTNTEAFF TRBV5-8 . TRBJ1-1 .
TGTGCCAGCAGTTTCAAGGGTTGGAGAGAGACCCAGTACTTC CASSFKGWRETQYF TRBV28 . TRBJ2-5 .
TGTGCCAGCAGCAAGCGGGAGGGGAGGGGTGAGCAGTTCTTC CASSKREGRGEQFF TRBV7-2 TRBD2 TRBJ2-1 .
TGTGCCACCAGCAGACCCGCGGGGGCCGGAAACACCGGGGAGCTGTTTTTT CATSRPAGAGNTGELFF TRBV15 . TRBJ2-2 once
TGCAGCGTTGTTTTTTATAGGACTATCACTGGGTTCTTC CSVVFYRTITGFF TRBV29-1 . TRBJ2-1 .
TGTGCCAGCGGATCTAGCGGGAAGAACCACGAGCAGTACTTC CASGSSGKNHEQYF TRBV2 TRBD2 TRBJ2-7 .
TGCGCCAGCAGCCAAGACTGGACAGGGGTGCAGTTCTTC CASSQDWTGVQFF TRBV4-3 TRBD1 TRBJ2-1 .
TGTGCCAGCAGCACGGGACAAGCTGAGACCCAGTACTTC CASSTGQAETQYF TRBV7-2 . TRBJ2-5 few
TGTGCCACCAGCGGATGGGGGCACACAGATACGCAGTATTTT CATSGWGHTDTQYF TRBV15 . TRBJ2-3 .
TGTGCCAGCAGCTCAGGGGGTTTCGACAATGAGCAGTTCTTC CASSSGGFDNEQFF TRBV11-2 TRBD1 TRBJ2-1 .
TGCAGTGCGTCTAGCGGAGATACGCAGTATTTT CSASSGDTQYF TRBV20-1 TRBD2 TRBJ2-3 once
TGTGCCAGCAGCTCCCCGGGACTAGCGGGATGGGAGCAGTTCTTC CASSSPGLAGWEQFF TRBV11-2 TRBD2 TRBJ2-1 .
TGTGCCAGCAGCCCGGCAGCCTACTACAATGAGCAGTTCTTC CASSPAAYYNEQFF TRBV7-8 . TRBJ2-1 .
TGTGCCAGCAGTGCAAGACAGGGGGCGAACACCATATATTTT CASSARQGANTIYF TRBV2 TRBD1 TRBJ1-3 few
TGTGCCAGTTCCTCATGGCGCGGTCAAGAAAATGAAAAACTGTTTTTT CASSSWRGQENEKLFF TRBV19 . TRBJ1-4 .
TGTGCCAGCAGTGAGAGACAGGGGCCACAGCAGTACTTC CASSERQGPQQYF TRBV6-1 TRBD1 TRBJ2-7 once
TGTGCCAGCAGTGAATCGGTGGGGACTTCTGGAAACACCATATATTTT CASSESVGTSGNTIYF TRBV25-1 . TRBJ1-3 .
TGTGCCAGCAATCATGGACAGCCCAACACCGGGGAGCTGTTTTTT CASNHGQPNTGELFF TRBV6-5 . TRBJ2-2 .
TGTGCCAGCAGATCCCGGACGTTGAACACTGAAGCTTTCTTT CASRSRTLNTEAFF TRBV6-5 . TRBJ1-1 .
TGTGCCACCTGCGAGGGGCTAGGGGTCCGGATGGATTTCTTT CATCEGLGVRMDFF TRBV6-6 . TRBJ1-1 .
TGCGCCAGCAGCTTGGTACCGGGCGCCGGGGAGCTGTTTTTT CASSLVPGAGELFF TRBV5-1 . TRBJ2-2 once
TGTGCCAGTAGTGGGGGGACCGTGGCGAACACTGAAGCTTTCTTT CASSGGTVANTEAFF TRBV19 . TRBJ1-1 .
TGCAGCGTCATACTAGCGGGGTCTACTGGGGCCAACGTCCTGACTTTC CSVILAGSTGANVLTF TRBV29-1 TRBD2 TRBJ2-6 .
TGTGCAAGTCGCTTGGGCCAGGGTCTCGACGAGCAGTACTTC CASRLGQGLDEQYF TRBV12-2 . TRBJ2-7 .
TGTGCCAGCAGCTCTGGACACCATAGCAATCAGCCCCAGCATTTT CASSSGHHSNQPQHF TRBV7-8 . TRBJ1-5 .
TGTGCCAGCAGTTGGTCCAATATGGGCTACACCTTC CASSWSNMGYTF TRBV28 . TRBJ1-2 .
TGCGCCAGCAGTAAAGGATCTAGCGGGGTCACCGGGGAGCTGTTTTTT CASSKGSSGVTGELFF TRBV10-1 TRBD2 TRBJ2-2 once
TGTGCCATCCGGGGGGGATCAGGGTCTCAGCCCCAGCATTTT CAIRGGSGSQPQHF TRBV10-3 . TRBJ1-5 .
TGTGCCAGCTCACAAGGACAGGGTCACACTGAAGCTTTCTTT CASSQGQGHTEAFF TRBV18 TRBD1 TRBJ1-1 .
TGTGCCAGTAGTATAGGGGCGGCTTCTAGCGGGGAGCTGTTTTTT CASSIGAASSGELFF TRBV19 . TRBJ2-2 .
TGTGCCAGCAGTGCTGAAGGAATTAATCAGCCCCAGCATTTT CASSAEGINQPQHF TRBV2 . TRBJ1-5 few
TGTGCCAGCAGTTCCATTGGCCTCGGGTACAATGAGCAGTTCTTC CASSSIGLGYNEQFF TRBV27 . TRBJ2-1 .
TGTGCCAGCAGCCCCTCCGCCGGGGGGCCGTTCTTC CASSPSAGGPFF TRBV4-2 . TRBJ2-1 .
TGTGCCAGCCGACTAGTGGATACGCAGTATTTT CASRLVDTQYF TRBV2 . TRBJ2-3 .
TGTGCCAGCAAGAACCACGAACAACTTAATGAAAAACTGTTTTTT CASKNHEQLNEKLFF TRBV6-6 . TRBJ1-4 .
TGTGCCATCAGTGATTCAGGGGGAGGAGATACGCAGTATTTT CAISDSGGGDTQYF TRBV10-3 . TRBJ2-3 .
TGTGCCAGCAGTTCCCCCGGACGGGGAGGGTACACTGAAGCTTTCTTT CASSSPGRGGYTEAFF TRBV28 . TRBJ1-1 .
TGCAGCGTTCTGGAATTTAGTGGAGCTGAGCAGTTCTTC CSVLEFSGAEQFF TRBV29-1 . TRBJ2-1 few
TGTGCCAGCAGTTCTCCCCGGGAGGCGGGGGGTTCATATACGCAGTATTTT CASSSPREAGGSYTQYF TRBV27 TRBD2 TRBJ2-3 .
TGTGCCAGCAGTTTGCGGGGGAGGGCCGGGGAGCTGTTTTTT CASSLRGRAGELFF TRBV27 TRBD2 TRBJ2-2 .
TGTGCCAGCAGTTTATGGGGCGGGAGGGTCGATACGCAGTATTTT CASSLWGGRVDTQYF TRBV28 TRBD2 TRBJ2-3 once
TGTGCCAGCAGTCCCTCTCGGGCGGGGGGGCCCTCCTACGAGCAGTACTTC CASSPSRAGGPSYEQYF TRBV27 TRBD2 TRBJ2-7 .